The 16 T cell receptor beta chains listed next were all sequenced from one sample in a study of blood T cell repertoires in COVID-19. Some clones are missing from TCRdb's copy, which holds only in-frame ones; the method was immunoSEQ multiplex PCR. The table includes hundreds of thousands of clones, 85% detected once. Sequenced: peripheral blood. Source of these receptors: a woman aged 45-59 years with active or convalescent COVID-19.

V and J are TRBV6-5 and TRBJ1-1; tentatively, D is TRBD1 (5 bases). The CDR3 length is 14 residues. Germline loops: CDR1 MNHEY, CDR2 SVGAGI. The V end lost 6 bases, the J end lost 0 bases, and 11 bases lay between the germline ends. As DNA, the CDR3 is TGTGCCAGCAGCTCACTGACAGTGAACACTGAAGCTTTCTTT. Translated: CASSSLTVNTEAFF.

This rearrangement joins TRBV11-1 to TRBJ2-1, with TRBD2 matching 8 bases. Germline trimming cut 0 bases from V and 4 bases from J; bases unmatched to any gene: 8. Germline CDR1 is SGHAT and CDR2 is FQDESV (reference sequence). There are 17 residues in the CDR3. CDR3 nucleotides: TGTGCCAGCAGCTTAGCCGGGGCTGCGGGGGGTTACAATGAGCAGTTCTTC. This codes for CASSLAGAAGGYNEQFF.

The chain couples TRBV3-1 (or the pseudogene TRBV3-2) to TRBJ2-1; TRBD1 is a possible D gene (6 bases). CDR1 is LGHDT and CDR2 is YNNKEL in the germline V gene (reference sequence). The CDR3 totals 13 residues. V dropped 6 bases and J dropped 9 bases, with 15 bases sitting between them. CDR3 amino acids: CASSPTRGGEQFF. CDR3 bases: TGTGCCAGCAGTCCCACTAGAGGGGGTGAGCAGTTCTTC.

The rearrangement uses TRBV11-2 and TRBJ2-1; maybe TRBD1 (5 bases). The V gene lost 1 base and the J gene lost 3 bases, with 7 bases spanning the gap. The CDR3 covers 14 residues. From germline, CDR1 is SGHAT and CDR2 FQNNGV. The CDR3 region has the DNA TGTGCCAGCAGCTTAGGACAGTACTACAATGAGCAGTTCTTC. Amino acid sequence: CASSLGQYYNEQFF.

The chain combines TRBV5-8 with TRBJ2-1, with D unclear. The V and J ends lost 2 bases and 9 bases respectively, with 6 bases between them. CDR3 size: 11 residues. The germline V gene encodes CDR1 SGHTS and CDR2 YDEGEE. The CDR3 spells CASSFSSEQFF. The CDR3 bases are TGTGCCAGCAGCTTTAGTAGTGAGCAGTTCTTC.

The rearrangement links TRBV30 to TRBJ2-7; maybe TRBD2 (7 bases). From germline, CDR1 is GTSNPN and CDR2 SVGIG (reference sequence). The CDR3 is 11 residues long. The V end lost 4 bases, the J end lost 9 bases, and 13 bases lay between the germline ends. DNA for the CDR3: TGTGCCTGGACGGGGGGCGGAGGGCAGTACTTC. Its protein product is CAWTGGGGQYF.

This clone was seen just once. This sequence joins TRBV28 and TRBJ2-1; TRBD2 matches at 10 bases. With V trimmed by 8 bases and J by 5 bases, 9 bases remained unmatched. CDR3 size: 15 residues. Germline loops: CDR1 MDHEN, CDR2 SYDVKM. CDR3 in amino acids: CASPPLAGADNEQFF. CDR3 bases: TGTGCCAGCCCTCCCCTAGCGGGAGCGGACAATGAGCAGTTCTTC.

The CDR3 nucleotides are TGTGCCAGTAGTACCGGGACAGATTATAATTCACCCCTCCACTTT. Its protein is CASSTGTDYNSPLHF. J is TRBJ1-6 and V is TRBV19; TRBD1 aligns across 7 bases. The CDR3 contains 15 residues. J gave up 4 bases and V 4 bases, and 4 bases lay outside the gene matches. Germline CDR1 and CDR2: LNHDA and SQIVND (reference sequence).

V usage is TRBV15 and J usage is TRBJ1-1; a weak D match, TRBD1 (5 bases). The CDR3 length is 13 residues. With 2 bases removed from V and 6 bases from J, the gap between germline ends came to 10 bases. Germline V gene sequence: CDR1 LNHNV, CDR2 YYDKDF (reference sequence). This chain's CDR3 is CATSRTGLAEAFF. The CDR3 DNA reads TGTGCCACCAGCAGAACGGGACTGGCTGAAGCTTTCTTT.

This rearrangement joins TRBV9 to TRBJ1-2, with D possibly TRBD1 on 5 matching bases. In germline, CDR1 is SGDLS, CDR2 YYNGEE. This CDR3 region has 16 residues. V was trimmed by 0 bases and J by 6 bases, leaving 18 bases between them. CDR3 in amino acids: CASSVGLWGRENGYTF. CDR3 coding DNA: TGTGCCAGCAGCGTAGGTCTCTGGGGGAGGGAGAATGGCTACACCTTC.

There are a few counts of this clone. This chain connects TRBV5-6 to TRBJ1-5; D may be TRBD1 (5 bases). CDR1 is SGHDT and CDR2 is YYEEEE in the germline V gene. The CDR3 is 14 amino acids. V was shortened by 4 bases and J by 1 base, with 9 bases between the two germline ends. The CDR3 DNA reads as TGTGCCAGCAGCATCAGGGTGAGCAATCAGCCCCAGCATTTT. Translating it yields CASSIRVSNQPQHF. The full variable domain, completed using reference TRBV5-6 and TRBJ1-5, is DAGVTQSPTHLIKTRGQQVTLRCSPKSGHDTVSWYQQALGQGPQFIFQYYEEEERQRGNFPDRFSGHQFPNYSSELNVNALLLGDSALYLCASSIRVSNQPQHFGDGTRLSIL.

The rearrangement links TRBV20-1 to TRBJ2-7, with TRBD1 matching over 9 bases. V lost 6 bases to trimming and J lost 5 bases; unmatched junction nucleotides: 2. The germline CDR1 and CDR2 sequences are DFQATT and SNEGSKA (reference sequence). This CDR3 spans 11 amino acids. The CDR3 DNA sequence: TGCAGTGCACAGGGGGCCAACGAGCAGTACTTC. Protein sequence: CSAQGANEQYF.

The V gene is TRBV19, the J gene TRBJ1-5, with D hard to call. CDR1 and CDR2 from the germline V gene are LNHDA and SQIVND (reference sequence). This CDR3 has 13 residues. The V and J ends lost 8 bases and 0 bases respectively, with 8 bases between them. CDR3 residues: CASGDYSNQPQHF. The CDR3 region has the DNA TGTGCCAGTGGAGATTATAGCAATCAGCCCCAGCATTTT.

The chain combines TRBV6-1 with TRBJ1-6; D is perhaps TRBD1 (5 bases). Germline V gene lookup returns CDR1 MNHNS and CDR2 SASEGT. The germline V and J ends were trimmed by 1 base and 10 bases, with 8 bases remaining between them. The CDR3 runs 13 residues. CDR3 region: CASSEGGRSPLHF. CDR3 nucleotides: TGTGCCAGCAGTGAAGGGGGCCGGTCACCCCTCCACTTT.

The chain has TRBV7-6 and TRBJ2-7, with TRBD2 identical over 13 bases. The junction had 9 bases not matched to a gene; V was cut back by 5 bases and J by 5 bases. From germline, CDR1 is SGHVS and CDR2 FNYEAQ. This CDR3 is 16 amino acids long. The CDR3 loop reads CASSPTSGRAWNEQYF. In DNA, the CDR3 is TGTGCCAGCAGCCCCACTAGCGGGAGGGCGTGGAACGAGCAGTACTTC.

The rearrangement uses TRBV19 and TRBJ1-2; the D is unclear. This CDR3 has 15 residues. Germline V gene lookup returns CDR1 LNHDA and CDR2 SQIVND (reference sequence). V was clipped by 3 bases and J by 4 bases, with 15 bases between them. The chain's CDR3 is CASSILGFQPYGYTF. The DNA for the CDR3 is TGTGCCAGTAGTATTTTGGGCTTCCAACCCTATGGCTACACCTTC.